This T cell receptor beta chain was found in a study of identical twins. V was shortened by 4 bases and J by 1 base, with 9 bases between the two germline ends. CDR1 and CDR2 from the germline V gene are SEHNR and FQNEAQ (reference sequence). The CDR3 runs 14 residues. TCRdb re-derived calls from the 5' RACE reads in MiXCR, one entry per CDR3 protein. Here the sample spans roughly 480,000 distinct CDR3 sequences, about 24% being singletons. Comments on this clonotype: The antigen remains undetermined.

Whole-study results and caveats: Beta out-of-frame sequences displayed a weaker excess of sharing between twins.

Healthy Caucasian individuals made up all the donors. These data also formed part of another study, on T cells expressing NK-cell markers. In that study: Seven of the eight sequenced donors were classified as HCMV-seropositive, and one was classified as seronegative.

The TCR originated in a young woman in good health. The chain has TRBV7-9 and TRBJ2-3; TRBD2 is a possible D gene (5 bases). The sequenced sample consisted of CD4+ T cells sorted from blood. CDR3 nucleotide sequence: TGTGCCAGCAGCTCCCAACTAGGCACAGATACGCAGTATTTT. Protein: CASSSQLGTDTQYF.